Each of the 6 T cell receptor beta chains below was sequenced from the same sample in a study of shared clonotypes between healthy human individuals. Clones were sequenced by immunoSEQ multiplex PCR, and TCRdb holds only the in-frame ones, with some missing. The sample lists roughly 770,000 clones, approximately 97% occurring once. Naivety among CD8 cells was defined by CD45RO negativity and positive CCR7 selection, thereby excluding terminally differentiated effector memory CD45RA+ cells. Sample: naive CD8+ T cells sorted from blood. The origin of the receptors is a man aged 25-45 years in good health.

This CDR3 is CASSGPSGSRPGGNEQYF. The CDR3 DNA reads as TGTGCCAGCAGCGGACCTAGCGGGAGCCGGCCCGGTGGGAACGAGCAGTACTTC. The J gene is TRBJ2-7, the V gene TRBV7-9, with 10 nucleotides matching TRBD2. The ends lost 5 bases at V and 5 bases at J; junction bases unmatched: 18. This CDR3 is 18 amino acids long. CDR1 SEHNR and CDR2 FQNEAQ come from the germline V gene (reference sequence).

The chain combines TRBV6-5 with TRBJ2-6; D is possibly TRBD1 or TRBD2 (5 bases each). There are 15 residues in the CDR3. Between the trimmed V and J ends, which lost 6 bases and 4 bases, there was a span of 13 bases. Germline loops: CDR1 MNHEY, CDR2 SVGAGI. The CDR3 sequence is CASSHGDPGANVLTF. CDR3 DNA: TGTGCCAGCAGCCACGGGGACCCCGGGGCCAACGTCCTGACTTTC.

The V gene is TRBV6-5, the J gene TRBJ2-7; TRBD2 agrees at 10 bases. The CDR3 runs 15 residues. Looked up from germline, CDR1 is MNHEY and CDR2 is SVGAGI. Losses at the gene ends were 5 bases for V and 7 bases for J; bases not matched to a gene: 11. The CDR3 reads CASSPLAGVTREQYF. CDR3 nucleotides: TGTGCCAGCAGTCCGCTAGCGGGAGTCACACGGGAGCAGTACTTC.

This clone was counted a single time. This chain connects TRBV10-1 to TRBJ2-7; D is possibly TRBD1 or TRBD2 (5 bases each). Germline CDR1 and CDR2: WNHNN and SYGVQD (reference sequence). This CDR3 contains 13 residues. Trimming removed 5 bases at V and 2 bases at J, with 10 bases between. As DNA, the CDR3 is TGCGCCAGCAGTAGGGGAGAGGCCTACGAGCAGTACTTC. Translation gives CASSRGEAYEQYF.

Here the CDR3 reads CASREGGEQYF. In DNA, the CDR3 is TGTGCCAGCAGGGAGGGGGGTGAGCAGTACTTC. The chain joins TRBV5-4 to TRBJ2-7, with D perhaps TRBD1 or TRBD2 (6 bases each). With 5 bases removed from V and 7 bases from J, the gap between germline ends came to 10 bases. From germline, CDR1 is SGHNT and CDR2 YYREEE (reference sequence). There are 11 residues in the CDR3.

The CDR3 DNA follows: TGTGCCGGGAGAAGGGACTCCCCCCCCGCCTACGAGCAGTACTTC. It is translated as CAGRRDSPPAYEQYF. The chain joins TRBV2 to TRBJ2-7; D might be TRBD2 (6 bases). The germline V gene has CDR1 SNHLY and CDR2 FYNNEI. The CDR3 spans 15 residues. V was cut by 11 bases and J by 2 bases, with 22 bases left in between.